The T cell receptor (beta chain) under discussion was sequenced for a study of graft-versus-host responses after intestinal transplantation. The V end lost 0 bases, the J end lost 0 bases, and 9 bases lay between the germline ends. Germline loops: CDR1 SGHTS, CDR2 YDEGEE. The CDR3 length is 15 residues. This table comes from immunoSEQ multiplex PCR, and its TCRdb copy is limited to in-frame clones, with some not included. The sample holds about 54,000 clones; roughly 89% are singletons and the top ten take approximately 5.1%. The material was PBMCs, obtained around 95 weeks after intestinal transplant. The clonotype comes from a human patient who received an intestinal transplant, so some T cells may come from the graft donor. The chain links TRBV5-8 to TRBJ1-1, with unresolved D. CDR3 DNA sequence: TGTGCCAGCAGCTTGGAGACGGATTTGAACACTGAAGCTTTCTTT. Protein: CASSLETDLNTEAFF.